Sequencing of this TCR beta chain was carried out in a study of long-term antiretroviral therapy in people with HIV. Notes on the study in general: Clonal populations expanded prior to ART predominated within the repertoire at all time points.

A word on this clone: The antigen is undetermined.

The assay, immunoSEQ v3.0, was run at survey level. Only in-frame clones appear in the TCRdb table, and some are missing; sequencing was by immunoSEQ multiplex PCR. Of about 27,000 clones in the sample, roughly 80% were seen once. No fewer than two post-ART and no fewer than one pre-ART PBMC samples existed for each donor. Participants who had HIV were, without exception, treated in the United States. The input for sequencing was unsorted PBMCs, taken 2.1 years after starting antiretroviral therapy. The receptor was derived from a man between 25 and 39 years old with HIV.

In DNA form, the CDR3 reads TGTGCCAGCAGCCCCTCCGGCCGGAGAGCCACAGATACGCAGTATTTT. This gives the protein CASSPSGRRATDTQYF. J is TRBJ2-3 and V is TRBV7-9; D remains unclear. Germline CDR1 reads SEHNR; CDR2 reads FQNEAQ (reference sequence). V was trimmed by 5 bases and J by 2 bases, leaving 17 bases between them. This CDR3 comprises 16 residues.